The clone carrying this T cell receptor (beta chain) was seen a handful of times. The sample comes from a study of blood T cells in healthy people across ages. Then a second PCR, running about 6 to 12 cycles, was carried out with a sample-barcoded 5' primer and a J-beta primer mix. TCRdb itself ran the 5' RACE reads through MiXCR, one entry per CDR3 protein. The sample records hundreds of thousands of distinct CDR3 sequences, around 21% being singletons. The CDR3 is 14 amino acids. Germline V gene lookup returns CDR1 SGHVS and CDR2 FNYEAQ. This TCR was sampled from a man in his sixties or seventies in good health. Sequenced sample: blood. The J gene is TRBJ2-5, the V gene TRBV7-6, with D perhaps TRBD2 (6 bases). The J call may not be correct, given that the DNA end is closer to TRBJ2-7. In DNA form, the CDR3 reads TGTGCCAGCAGCTTGGGGGGAGAGGACCACGAGCAGTACTTC. This sequence encodes CASSLGGEDHEQYF.